This T cell receptor beta chain was recovered during a study of radiation and T cells in renal cell carcinoma. In germline, CDR1 is GTSNPN, CDR2 SVGIG (reference sequence). The CDR3 totals 13 residues. Documented time point: baseline pretreatment blood. Regarding treatment: 15 Gy SBRT to primary tumor, nephrectomy 4 weeks later. Only in-frame clones appear in the TCRdb table, and some are missing; sequencing was by immunoSEQ multiplex PCR. The table records 150,000 or so clones, roughly 88% of them present only once. Concerning this clone: One junction end disagrees with the germline gene, perhaps due to a read error.

This TCR was recovered from a woman in her fifties or sixties with renal cell carcinoma. This material consisted of blood, taken from a patient whose treatment included radiotherapy and nephrectomy. The gene calls are TRBV30 and TRBJ1-2, with D unclear. The CDR3 DNA reads TGTGCCTGGAGTGTACAACGTGGCAGCGGTTCGTCCTTC. It yields the protein CAWSVQRGSGSSF.